Below, 21 T cell receptor beta chains from the same sample are listed, as sequenced in a study of blood T cell repertoires in COVID-19 (dated by TCRdb to 2020 to 2021). The method was the immunoSEQ multiplex PCR assay. TCRdb provides this immuneACCESS table in a form limited to in-frame rearrangements. Some clones are lacking; in checked studies, under half of them reflect an unresolved V gene, and why the rest are absent is not known. This sample gives more than 200,000 clones in total; 86% of them show up just once. Of the sample, roughly 10% falls within the top ten clones. What was sequenced was peripheral blood. The receptors were gathered from a woman between 50 and 59 years old with COVID-19, enrolled during active disease.

The chain combines TRBV2 with TRBJ2-5, with D possibly being TRBD1 (5 bases). The CDR3 spans 14 residues. CDR1 and CDR2 (germline): SNHLY, FYNNEI. Trimming shortened V by 10 bases and J by 2 bases, and 17 bases separated the two germline ends. In nucleotides, the CDR3 is TGTGCCACCGCTGGGGCGATTCAACAAGAGACCCAGTACTTC. As protein: CATAGAIQQETQYF.

This clone appeared a single time. The chain is built from TRBV19 and TRBJ1-2; D might be TRBD1 (6 bases). Trimming shortened V by 0 bases and J by 2 bases, and 13 bases separated the two germline ends. The CDR3 runs to 16 residues. The germline CDR1 and CDR2 sequences are LNHDA and SQIVND (reference sequence). CDR3 sequence: CASSIDTGIRNYGYTF. CDR3 in DNA: TGTGCCAGTAGTATAGACACAGGGATTCGAAACTATGGCTACACCTTC.

In nucleotides, the CDR3 is TGTGCCAGCAGTGCCCGGGGGGCGAATCAGCCCCAGCATTTT. This gives the protein CASSARGANQPQHF. V usage is TRBV6-2 or TRBV6-3 and J usage is TRBJ1-5, with D possibly matching TRBD1 (6 bases). The length of the CDR3 is 14 residues. Trimming pared 5 bases from V and 4 bases from J, leaving 12 bases between. In germline, CDR1 is MNHEY, CDR2 SVGEGT.

V gene TRBV5-5 combines with J gene TRBJ1-1; maybe TRBD1 (6 bases). Between the trimmed V and J ends, which lost 3 bases and 6 bases, there was a span of 15 bases. The V gene's germline CDR1 is SGHKS and CDR2 YYEKEE (reference sequence). The CDR3 sequence is 14 residues long. As DNA, the CDR3 is TGTGCCAGCAGCTCACTTTCAGGGGACCCTGAAGCTTTCTTT. Translating it yields CASSSLSGDPEAFF.

This chain joins TRBV6-5 and TRBJ2-5; weak D call: TRBD1 (5 bases). This CDR3 contains 13 residues. CDR1 is MNHEY and CDR2 is SVGAGI in the germline V gene. Between the trimmed V and J ends, which lost 5 bases and 2 bases, there was a span of 9 bases. The CDR3 nucleotides read TGTGCCAGCAGTCGACAGAAGCAAGAGACCCAGTACTTC. It codes for CASSRQKQETQYF.

The chain couples TRBV5-6 to TRBJ1-2, with TRBD1 matching 9 bases. J gave up 7 bases and V 2 bases, and 6 bases lay outside the gene matches. The V gene's germline CDR1 is SGHDT and CDR2 YYEEEE. The CDR3 has 14 amino acids. DNA of the CDR3: TGTGCCAGCAGCTTTGGACAGGGGCATGGTGGCTACACCTTC. Translating gives CASSFGQGHGGYTF.

The chain has TRBV19 and TRBJ2-3, with D perhaps matching TRBD1 (5 bases). Trimming pared 3 bases from V and 8 bases from J, leaving 18 bases between. This CDR3 has 15 residues. The V gene's germline CDR1 is LNHDA and CDR2 SQIVND (reference sequence). In DNA, the CDR3 is TGTGCCAGTAGTATCTCGGCCCAGGGAAAAGGTACGCAGTATTTT. It translates to CASSISAQGKGTQYF.

Points on this clone: The junction differs from germline at one of its ends, possibly a read error. The J gene is TRBJ2-6, the V gene TRBV13; D might be TRBD1 (5 bases). The CDR3 runs to 15 residues. The germline V gene has CDR1 PRHDT and CDR2 FYEKMQ (reference sequence). The CDR3 region has the DNA TGTGCCAGCAGTTTAGACAGTCCTGGGGCCAACGTCCTGACTTTC. It is translated as CASSLDSPGANVLTF.

CDR3 region: CASSLSHSGGIANTQYF. CDR3 nucleotides: TGTGCCAGCAGCCTCAGTCATAGCGGGGGGATCGCCAATACGCAGTATTTT. The V and J genes are TRBV11-2 and TRBJ2-3; TRBD2 agrees at 10 bases. After removal of 5 bases from V and 7 bases from J, the junction contained 15 bases not matched to a gene. The V gene's germline CDR1 is SGHAT and CDR2 FQNNGV. This CDR3 has 17 residues.

The CDR3 region is CASSMTGGANVLTF. The CDR3 DNA reads TGTGCCAGCAGCATGACAGGAGGGGCCAACGTCCTGACTTTC. The chain has TRBV7-3 and TRBJ2-6, with D tentatively TRBD1 (6 bases). The germline CDR1 and CDR2 sequences are SGHTA and FQGTGA. Deletions cut 5 bases from V and 4 bases from J, with 9 bases between. The CDR3 is made up of 14 amino acids.

The J gene is TRBJ1-3, the V gene TRBV15; no clear D. CDR3 length: 14 amino acids. V was trimmed by 5 bases and J by 0 bases, leaving 8 bases between them. CDR1 LNHNV and CDR2 YYDKDF come from the germline V gene (reference sequence). CDR3 DNA: TGTGCCACCAGCCCGGTGAGCTCTGGAAACACCATATATTTT. It translates to CATSPVSSGNTIYF.

The V call is TRBV19, the J call TRBJ1-1; maybe TRBD1 (5 bases). V gave up 5 bases and J gave up 4 bases, with 11 bases separating them. Germline V lookup: CDR1 LNHDA, CDR2 SQIVND (reference sequence). CDR3 length equals 13 residues. CDR3 bases: TGTGCCAGTAGTGCCAGGGAATCCACTGAAGCTTTCTTT. It is translated as CASSARESTEAFF. Combining the CDR3 with reference TRBV19 and TRBJ1-1 gives the whole variable domain DGGITQSPKYLFRKEGQNVTLSCEQNLNHDAMYWYRQDPGQGLRLIYYSQIVNDFQKGDIAEGYSVSREKKESFPLTVTSAQKNPTAFYLCASSARESTEAFFGQGTRLTVV.

This CDR3 is CASSLGGRTYEQYF. CDR3 bases: TGTGCCAGCAGCTTGGGTGGGCGCACCTACGAGCAGTACTTC. This sequence joins TRBV5-6 and TRBJ2-7; D is uncertain. This CDR3 region has 14 residues. Germline lookup yields CDR1 SGHDT and CDR2 YYEEEE. V shed 0 bases and J shed 2 bases, with 9 bases lying between them. Variable domain in full (rest from reference TRBV5-6 and TRBJ2-7): DAGVTQSPTHLIKTRGQQVTLRCSPKSGHDTVSWYQQALGQGPQFIFQYYEEEERQRGNFPDRFSGHQFPNYSSELNVNALLLGDSALYLCASSLGGRTYEQYFGPGTRLTVT.

V is TRBV5-6 and J is TRBJ2-3; 9 bases agree with TRBD1. CDR1 is SGHDT and CDR2 is YYEEEE in the germline V gene. J lost 5 bases, V lost 2 bases, and 6 bases had no gene match. CDR3 size: 15 residues. CDR3 loop: CASSFGTGPLDTQYF. CDR3 DNA sequence: TGTGCCAGCAGCTTTGGGACAGGGCCTCTAGATACGCAGTATTTT.

V gene TRBV6-5 combines with J gene TRBJ2-3, with 7 bases fitting TRBD2. Germline V gives CDR1 MNHEY, CDR2 SVGAGI. The junction had 5 bases not matched to a gene; V was cut back by 0 bases and J by 5 bases. This CDR3 is 15 amino acids long. CDR3 DNA sequence: TGTGCCAGCAGTTACTCGCCCGGGGAGGGAGATACGCAGTATTTT. Protein: CASSYSPGEGDTQYF.

The V call is TRBV7-8, the J call TRBJ2-7; D is unclear. This CDR3 is 14 amino acids long. Trimming pared 3 bases from V and 7 bases from J, leaving 16 bases between. Germline values: CDR1 SGHVS, CDR2 FQNEAQ. The CDR3 sequence: CASSFTPQSGEQYF. In DNA, the CDR3 is TGTGCCAGCAGCTTTACTCCCCAATCAGGAGAGCAGTACTTC.

The J gene is TRBJ1-1, the V gene TRBV25-1; 8 bases align to TRBD1. Germline CDR1 MGHDK, CDR2 SYGVNS. After removal of 3 bases from V and 4 bases from J, the junction contained 7 bases not matched to a gene. The CDR3 consists of 15 residues. The CDR3 is CASSEQGARVTEAFF. The CDR3 bases are TGTGCCAGCAGTGAGCAGGGGGCTCGGGTCACTGAAGCTTTCTTT.

The chain uses TRBV6-2 or TRBV6-3 and TRBJ1-6; D unresolved. CDR1 and CDR2 from the germline V gene are MNHEY and SVGEGT. V lost 4 bases and J lost 10, with 23 bases in between. The CDR3 runs 17 residues. The DNA for the CDR3 is TGTGCCAGCAGTTTGAACCTCGGGGAGTATCTAGGCTCACCCCTCCACTTT. This sequence encodes CASSLNLGEYLGSPLHF.

This sequence joins TRBV10-1 and TRBJ2-3; 10 nucleotides line up with TRBD1. The ends lost 11 bases at V and 3 bases at J; junction bases unmatched: 8. The CDR3 runs 14 residues. Germline V lookup: CDR1 WNHNN, CDR2 SYGVQD (reference sequence). CDR3: CASQDRGGTDTQYF. The CDR3 DNA is TGCGCCTCCCAGGACAGGGGGGGTACAGATACGCAGTATTTT.

The V and J genes are TRBV2 and TRBJ1-3; D unresolved. V was pared by 8 bases and J by 4 bases, with 12 bases between. There are 13 residues in the CDR3. CDR1 and CDR2 from the germline V gene are SNHLY and FYNNEI. The CDR3: CASAESYGNTIYF. The CDR3 DNA reads as TGTGCCAGCGCGGAGTCTTACGGAAACACCATATATTTT.

The gene calls are TRBV6-6 and TRBJ2-2, with TRBD2 matching 11 bases. The V segment lost 3 bases and the J segment 11 bases; nucleotides outside the gene matches: 8. The germline V gene encodes CDR1 MNHNY and CDR2 SVGAGI (reference sequence). The CDR3 has 15 amino acids. CDR3 coding DNA: TGTGCCAGCAGTTATCGGGCTAGCGGGGGGTCCGAGCTGTTTTTT. Protein: CASSYRASGGSELFF.